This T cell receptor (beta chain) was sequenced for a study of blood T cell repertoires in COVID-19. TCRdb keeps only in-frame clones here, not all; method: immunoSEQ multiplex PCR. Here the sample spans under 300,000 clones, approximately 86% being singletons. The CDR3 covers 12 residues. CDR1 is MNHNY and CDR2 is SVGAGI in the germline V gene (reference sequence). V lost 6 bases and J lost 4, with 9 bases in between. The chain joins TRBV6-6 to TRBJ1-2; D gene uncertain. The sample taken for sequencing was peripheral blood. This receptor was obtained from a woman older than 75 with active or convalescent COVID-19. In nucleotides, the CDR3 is TGTGCCAGCAGATCAGGTAGCTATGGCTACACCTTC. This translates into CASRSGSYGYTF.